This T cell receptor beta chain emerged from a study of response to subunit inactivated influenza vaccine. This CDR3 spans 13 amino acids. Looked up from germline, CDR1 is SGHRS and CDR2 is YFSETQ. V was clipped by 0 bases and J by 10 bases, with 8 bases between them. This clonotype has only a few counts. Each CDR3 protein gets one entry after TCRdb re-called the RT-PCR reads with MiXCR. The sample holds over 800,000 distinct CDR3 sequences; 21% are singletons and the top ten take 10%. The clonotype was recovered from a man between 50 and 59 years old who received an inactivated influenza vaccine. This material consisted of PBMCs from blood, taken more than 4 days after vaccination. The genes are TRBV5-1 and TRBJ1-6; D remains unclear. The CDR3 coding sequence is TGCGCCAGCAGCTTGGAAATAGCCTCACCCCTCCACTTT. The encoded protein is CASSLEIASPLHF.